One T cell receptor beta chain is described in this entry. The PCR used 60 Vbeta and 13 Jbeta primers. Using immunoSEQ multiplex PCR, the repertoire was profiled, and TCRdb retains in-frame clones only, with some absent. The table lists 99,000 or so clones, around a tenth of them singletons, with more than 5% in the top ten. These data come from a study of cytomegalovirus exposure and HLA in healthy donors. Germline values: CDR1 SQVTM, CDR2 ANQGSEA. V shed 0 bases and J shed 8 bases, with 14 bases lying between them. This CDR3 region has 14 residues. Sequenced input: PBMCs. The chain employs TRBV29-1 and TRBJ2-1; weak D call: TRBD2 (7 bases). This TCR was sampled from a man aged 35 to 55 in good health and CMV-seropositive. As DNA, the CDR3 is TGCAGCGTTGAAGATCAAGGGGGGGGCGATGAGCAGTTCTTC. Protein: CSVEDQGGGDEQFF.